The next 3 T cell receptor beta chains were all read from a single sample in a study of long-term antiretroviral therapy in people with HIV. Researchers report immunoSEQ v3.0 was run at survey level. Generated by immunoSEQ multiplex PCR, the TCRdb table keeps only in-frame clones and is missing some. The sample has 25,000 to 35,000 clones, around nine tenths seen once. Sequencing used unsorted PBMCs, obtained 5 to 5.5 years after starting antiretroviral therapy. The origin of the receptors is a woman aged 40 to 49 with HIV.

This clone appeared once. The CDR3 region is CAIGRAGGSYEQYF. In DNA form, the CDR3 reads TGTGCCATCGGAAGAGCGGGGGGGTCCTACGAGCAGTACTTC. This chain joins TRBV10-3 and TRBJ2-7; 10 bases align to TRBD2. Per the germline V gene, CDR1 is ENHRY and CDR2 is SYGVKD. The junction had 5 bases not matched to a gene; V was cut back by 8 bases and J by 1 base. The CDR3 contains 14 residues.

The rearrangement uses TRBV5-1 and TRBJ1-1; tentatively, D is TRBD1 (6 bases). Trimming took off 3 bases at V and 1 base at J, with 16 bases between the two ends. This CDR3 has 16 amino acids. CDR1 is SGHRS, CDR2 YFSETQ, per germline. CDR3 in amino acids: CASSSIDRPRNTEAFF. The CDR3 DNA is TGCGCCAGCAGCTCAATCGACAGGCCTCGGAACACTGAAGCTTTCTTT.

J is TRBJ2-7 and V is TRBV5-1; 9 bases are shared with TRBD1. This CDR3 comprises 15 residues. Germline CDR1 is SGHRS and CDR2 is YFSETQ. The V segment lost 4 bases and the J segment 2 bases; nucleotides outside the gene matches: 7. The CDR3 is CASSHSGTGTYEQYF. CDR3 sequence (DNA): TGCGCCAGCAGCCACTCGGGGACAGGGACCTACGAGCAGTACTTC. Full variable domain (missing parts from reference TRBV5-1 and TRBJ2-7): KAGVTQTPRYLIKTRGQQVTLSCSPISGHRSVSWYQQTPGQGLQFLFEYFSETQRNKGNFPGRFSGRQFSNSRSEMNVSTLELGDSALYLCASSHSGTGTYEQYFGPGTRLTVT.